These T cell receptor beta chains were read from a single sample in a study of Ad26.COV2.S vaccination and SARS-CoV-2 variants. Sequenced by immunoSEQ multiplex PCR; TCRdb stores in-frame clones only, minus some. The sample includes 440,000 or so clones, about 88% of them seen just once. The specimen was peripheral blood, collected in a trial of Ad26.COV2.S vaccine versus placebo. These receptors all come from a person aged 18-60 years who received the Ad26.COV2.S COVID-19 vaccine or a placebo. The CDR3 runs from the conserved cysteine through the conserved F or W. D genes are given only for firm matches. Not all rows give a size; the values are once, few, many and, for expanded clones, a class.

d_gene: TRBD1; j_gene: TRBJ1-5; v_gene: TRBV5-8; abundance: .; len: 14; CDR3aa: CASSPTGGRQPQHF; CDR3nt: TGTGCCAGCAGCCCGACAGGGGGTAGGCAGCCCCAGCATTTT
d_gene: .; j_gene: TRBJ2-1; v_gene: TRBV11-2; abundance: .; len: 16; CDR3aa: CASSFRQSNSYNEQFF; CDR3nt: TGTGCCAGCAGCTTCAGACAGTCTAATTCCTACAATGAGCAGTTCTTC
d_gene: TRBD1; j_gene: TRBJ2-5; v_gene: TRBV7-8; abundance: .; len: 15; CDR3aa: CASSLAGTGKETQYF; CDR3nt: TGTGCCAGCAGCTTAGCCGGGACAGGAAAAGAGACCCAGTACTTC
d_gene: TRBD1; j_gene: TRBJ1-1; v_gene: TRBV5-1; abundance: .; len: 18; CDR3aa: CASSWAGDRGRMNTEAFF; CDR3nt: TGCGCCAGCAGCTGGGCGGGAGACAGGGGCCGGATGAACACTGAAGCTTTCTTT
d_gene: TRBD2; j_gene: TRBJ2-1; v_gene: TRBV27; abundance: once; len: 15; CDR3aa: CASSFSGRAPDEQFF; CDR3nt: TGTGCCAGCAGTTTTAGCGGGAGGGCCCCGGATGAGCAGTTCTTC
d_gene: .; j_gene: TRBJ1-2; v_gene: TRBV6-2/TRBV6-3; abundance: .; len: 12; CDR3aa: CASSTPGKGYTF; CDR3nt: TGTGCCAGCAGTACCCCAGGGAAAGGCTACACCTTC
d_gene: .; j_gene: TRBJ1-2; v_gene: TRBV7-9; abundance: once; len: 14; CDR3aa: CASSLGNGLGGYTF; CDR3nt: TGTGCCAGCAGCTTAGGCAACGGGCTGGGCGGCTACACCTTC
d_gene: .; j_gene: TRBJ2-3; v_gene: TRBV24-1; abundance: .; len: 18; CDR3aa: CATSSIGPSPRDTDTQYF; CDR3nt: TGTGCCACCAGTTCGATCGGCCCTTCCCCTAGAGACACAGATACGCAGTATTTT
d_gene: .; j_gene: TRBJ2-7; v_gene: TRBV2; abundance: .; len: 17; CDR3aa: CASSEDTSQLRGYEQYF; CDR3nt: TGTGCCAGCAGTGAAGACACCTCCCAGCTTCGGGGGTACGAGCAGTACTTC
d_gene: .; j_gene: TRBJ2-1; v_gene: TRBV19; abundance: .; len: 11; CDR3aa: CASRGVHEQFF; CDR3nt: TGTGCCAGCCGAGGGGTCCATGAGCAGTTCTTC
d_gene: .; j_gene: TRBJ2-1; v_gene: TRBV27; abundance: .; len: 11; CDR3aa: CASSLRNEQFF; CDR3nt: TGTGCCAGCAGTTTACGCAATGAGCAGTTCTTC
d_gene: .; j_gene: TRBJ1-2; v_gene: TRBV12-3/TRBV12-4; abundance: .; len: 13; CDR3aa: CASSFMGLGGYTF; CDR3nt: TGTGCCAGCAGTTTTATGGGGTTGGGAGGCTACACCTTC
d_gene: TRBD1; j_gene: TRBJ1-4; v_gene: TRBV6-1; abundance: .; len: 14; CDR3aa: CASSFRGLDEKLFF; CDR3nt: TGTGCCAGCAGCTTCAGGGGGCTTGATGAAAAACTGTTTTTT
d_gene: .; j_gene: TRBJ1-1; v_gene: TRBV6-2/TRBV6-3; abundance: .; len: 17; CDR3aa: CASSYSVETYMNTEAFF; CDR3nt: TGTGCCAGCAGTTACTCAGTGGAAACCTACATGAACACTGAAGCTTTCTTT
d_gene: .; j_gene: TRBJ1-4; v_gene: TRBV25-1; abundance: few; len: 16; CDR3aa: CASSLGVIATNEKLFF; CDR3nt: TGTGCCAGCAGCCTGGGGGTCATTGCAACTAATGAAAAACTGTTTTTT
d_gene: .; j_gene: TRBJ2-5; v_gene: TRBV28; abundance: .; len: 21; CDR3aa: CASSSEDPGTRNGVVQETQYF; CDR3nt: TGTGCCAGCAGTTCCGAGGATCCGGGAACTAGAAATGGTGTAGTTCAAGAGACCCAGTACTTC
d_gene: .; j_gene: TRBJ2-7; v_gene: TRBV27; abundance: once; len: 14; CDR3aa: CASSRTGASYEQYF; CDR3nt: TGTGCCAGCAGTCGTACGGGAGCGAGTTACGAGCAGTACTTC
d_gene: .; j_gene: TRBJ2-7; v_gene: TRBV4-2; abundance: .; len: 13; CDR3aa: CASSQDKGYEQYF; CDR3nt: TGTGCCAGCAGCCAAGATAAGGGCTACGAGCAGTACTTC
d_gene: TRBD1; j_gene: TRBJ1-1; v_gene: TRBV27; abundance: .; len: 16; CDR3aa: CASSFHRGRLVGEAFF; CDR3nt: TGTGCCAGCAGTTTCCACAGGGGGCGTTTGGTGGGTGAAGCTTTCTTT
d_gene: .; j_gene: TRBJ2-2; v_gene: TRBV12-3/TRBV12-4; abundance: .; len: 12; CDR3aa: CASRQRSEELFF; CDR3nt: TGTGCCAGCAGACAACGGAGCGAGGAGCTGTTTTTT
d_gene: .; j_gene: TRBJ2-7; v_gene: TRBV28; abundance: .; len: 15; CDR3aa: CASSSPAEATYEQYF; CDR3nt: TGTGCCAGTAGTTCCCCGGCGGAGGCAACCTACGAGCAGTACTTC
d_gene: .; j_gene: TRBJ2-4; v_gene: TRBV3-1/TRBV3-2; abundance: .; len: 12; CDR3aa: CASSQGGNIQYF; CDR3nt: TGTGCCAGCAGCCAGGGGGGAAACATTCAGTACTTC
d_gene: TRBD2; j_gene: TRBJ2-1; v_gene: TRBV14; abundance: .; len: 18; CDR3aa: CASSQLSPLAGGNNEQFF; CDR3nt: TGTGCCAGCAGCCAACTCTCCCCCCTAGCGGGGGGGAACAATGAGCAGTTCTTC
d_gene: .; j_gene: TRBJ1-1; v_gene: TRBV15; abundance: .; len: 13; CDR3aa: CATSLTANTEAFF; CDR3nt: TGTGCCACCAGCCTGACAGCGAACACTGAAGCTTTCTTT
d_gene: TRBD1; j_gene: TRBJ1-6; v_gene: TRBV7-8; abundance: .; len: 17; CDR3aa: CASSRDVGTGKYSPLHF; CDR3nt: TGTGCCAGCAGCCGCGACGTTGGGACAGGGAAGTATTCACCCCTCCACTTT
d_gene: TRBD1; j_gene: TRBJ2-7; v_gene: TRBV19; abundance: once; len: 15; CDR3aa: CASSIGQGASYEQYF; CDR3nt: TGTGCCAGTAGTATCGGACAGGGGGCCTCCTACGAGCAGTACTTC
d_gene: .; j_gene: TRBJ2-1; v_gene: TRBV13; abundance: .; len: 14; CDR3aa: CASSLASSYNEQFF; CDR3nt: TGTGCCAGCAGCTTAGCAAGCTCCTACAATGAGCAGTTCTTC
d_gene: TRBD1; j_gene: TRBJ2-7; v_gene: TRBV7-2; abundance: .; len: 15; CDR3aa: CASSPDRGLSYEQYF; CDR3nt: TGTGCCAGCAGCCCCGACAGGGGGCTCTCCTACGAGCAGTACTTC